Below, one TCR beta chain is given with its context. The sample is drawn from a study of sequential checkpoint blockade in melanoma. Across the study: First-line arms were nivolumab then ipilimumab, or the reverse, randomized 1:1. After both sequences, patients received maintenance nivolumab.

Sequencing used immunoSEQ multiplex PCR; TCRdb keeps in-frame clones, though not all of them. The table shows tens of thousands of clones, with just over 85% occurring only once. As for treatment: randomized to nivolumab then ipilimumab (arm A) or the reverse (arm B). None of the patients previously received DNA-damaging chemotherapy. V lost 4 bases and J lost 0, with 7 bases in between. The CDR3 contains 14 residues. Looked up from germline, CDR1 is SGHDT and CDR2 is YYEEEE. The specimen comprised CD8+ T cells sorted from blood (inferred from file names), sampled from a patient given nivolumab and ipilimumab in sequence. The receptor was derived from a human donor with melanoma. This chain joins TRBV5-6 and TRBJ1-4; a weak D match, TRBD1 (5 bases). The CDR3 nucleotides are TGTGCCAGCAGCCGGGGGGCAACTAATGAAAAACTGTTTTTT. Encoded protein: CASSRGATNEKLFF.